The source of this T cell receptor (beta chain) is a study of cytomegalovirus exposure and HLA in healthy donors. The CDR3 has 15 amino acids. Trimming removed 6 bases at V and 5 bases at J, with 20 bases between. Per germline, CDR1 MRHNA and CDR2 SNTAGT. Study-wide results and limits: DRB1 had the most TCR associations and HLA-C the fewest, a later analysis found, with rates varying by HLA locus.

This clone was picked up a small number of times. Its antigen is still unknown. The same CDR3 can be traced to other DNA sequences in this sample. In the PCR, 60 Vbeta and 13 Jbeta primers were used. The assay was immunoSEQ multiplex PCR, and TCRdb's table has in-frame clones only and misses some. The data show about 160,000 clones, around 80% seen once. The sequencing sample was made of PBMCs. This receptor was taken from a man aged 40-50 years in good health and CMV-seronegative. The chain carries TRBV6-4 and TRBJ2-7; tentatively, D is TRBD2 (5 bases). CDR3 in amino acids: CASRFQDFLPHEQYF. As DNA, the CDR3 is TGTGCCAGCAGGTTCCAGGACTTTCTCCCCCACGAGCAGTACTTC.